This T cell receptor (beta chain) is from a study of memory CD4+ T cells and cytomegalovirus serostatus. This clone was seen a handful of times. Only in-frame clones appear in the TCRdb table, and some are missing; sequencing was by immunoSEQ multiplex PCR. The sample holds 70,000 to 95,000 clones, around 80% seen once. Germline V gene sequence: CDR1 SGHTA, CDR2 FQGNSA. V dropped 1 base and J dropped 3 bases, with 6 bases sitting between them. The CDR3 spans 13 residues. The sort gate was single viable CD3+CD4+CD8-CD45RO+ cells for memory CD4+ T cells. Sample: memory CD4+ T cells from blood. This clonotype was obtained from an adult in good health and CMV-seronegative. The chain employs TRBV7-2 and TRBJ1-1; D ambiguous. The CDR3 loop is CASSLDGHTEAFF. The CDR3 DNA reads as TGTGCCAGCAGCTTAGACGGACACACTGAAGCTTTCTTT. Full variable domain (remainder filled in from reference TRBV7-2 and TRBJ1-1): GAGVSQSPSNKVTEKGKDVELRCDPISGHTALYWYRQSLGQGLEFLIYFQGNSAPDKSGLPSDRFSAERTGGSVSTLTIQRTQQEDSAVYLCASSLDGHTEAFFGQGTRLTVV.